Below are 30 T cell receptor beta chains sequenced from a single sample in a study of chemoradiotherapy in HPV16-positive cancers. TCRdb keeps only in-frame clones here, not all; method: immunoSEQ multiplex PCR. The sample includes under 35,000 clones, over 90% of them seen just once. This sample comprised blood, obtained from a patient who underwent chemoradiotherapy. Receptor source: a human donor with HPV-associated anogenital cancer.

This clone was picked up one time. This rearrangement joins TRBV6-4 to TRBJ2-7, with 7 bases matching TRBD1. This CDR3 comprises 14 residues. The germline V gene encodes CDR1 MRHNA and CDR2 SNTAGT. Unmatched junction bases numbered 3, after V lost 3 bases and J lost 1 base. CDR3 DNA sequence: TGTGCCAGCAGTGATACAGGGGAGTCCTACGAGCAGTACTTC. It specifies CASSDTGESYEQYF.

V usage is TRBV11-1 and J usage is TRBJ2-2, with 8 bases that match TRBD2. CDR1 is SGHAT and CDR2 is FQDESV in the germline V gene (reference sequence). The CDR3 contains 15 residues. The V gene end was trimmed by 6 bases and the J gene end by 7 bases; junction bases not matched to a gene: 10. The CDR3 bases are TGTGCCAGCAGTTACTACGGGGGGGTTGGCGGGGAGCTGTTTTTT. Encoded protein: CASSYYGGVGGELFF.

The chain combines TRBV15 with TRBJ2-2, with a weak D call TRBD1 (5 bases). The CDR3 is made up of 14 amino acids. Germline V lookup: CDR1 LNHNV, CDR2 YYDKDF (reference sequence). V shed 6 bases and J shed 6 bases, with 14 bases lying between them. The CDR3 nucleotides read TGTGCCACCAGAAGGGGTTTGAGCGCCGGGGAGCTGTTTTTT. It translates to CATRRGLSAGELFF.

This clone was detected only once. The chain is built from TRBV7-2 and TRBJ2-3; 9 nucleotides align to TRBD2. The trim removed 5 bases at V and 3 bases at J, leaving 6 bases unmatched. CDR1 and CDR2 (germline): SGHTA, FQGNSA. The CDR3 consists of 15 residues. CDR3 bases: TGTGCCAGCAGCCAATGGACTAGCGTTACAGATACGCAGTATTTT. Its translation: CASSQWTSVTDTQYF.

This sequence joins TRBV4-3 and TRBJ1-2; 12 bases are a match to TRBD1. The CDR3 loop spans 15 amino acids. Trimming removed 5 bases from V and 8 bases from J; junction bases left unmatched: 9. Per the germline V gene, CDR1 is LGHNA and CDR2 is YSLEER. The CDR3 DNA is TGCGCCAGCAGCGGTCCGGGACAGGGGGCGAAAGGCTACACCTTC. This gives the protein CASSGPGQGAKGYTF.

J is TRBJ1-1 and V is TRBV7-2; maybe TRBD1 (6 bases). CDR1 SGHTA and CDR2 FQGNSA come from the germline V gene. The V and J ends lost 2 bases and 4 bases respectively, with 11 bases between them. The CDR3 covers 14 residues. The CDR3 DNA sequence: TGTGCCAGCAGCTTATCGGCAGGGGTCACTGAAGCTTTCTTT. Protein product: CASSLSAGVTEAFF.

The chain employs TRBV7-3 and TRBJ2-7, with a possible D match to TRBD2 (6 bases). This CDR3 is 13 amino acids long. Germline assignment: CDR1 SGHTA and CDR2 FQGTGA. V was shortened by 4 bases and J by 7 bases, with 14 bases between the two germline ends. The CDR3 loop is CASSWTGAGEQYF. As DNA, the CDR3 is TGTGCCAGCAGCTGGACGGGCGCGGGAGAGCAGTACTTC.

The V gene is TRBV20-1, the J gene TRBJ2-1; no clear D. Trimming took off 2 bases at V and 8 bases at J, with 7 bases between the two ends. Germline CDR1 reads DFQATT; CDR2 reads SNEGSKA (reference sequence). CDR3 size: 11 residues. Here the CDR3 reads CSARKDYEQFF. DNA for the CDR3: TGCAGTGCTAGAAAGGATTATGAGCAGTTCTTC.

The V call is TRBV5-5, the J call TRBJ2-1; perhaps TRBD1 as D (5 bases). Germline V gene lookup returns CDR1 SGHKS and CDR2 YYEKEE (reference sequence). There are 15 residues in the CDR3. Between the trimmed V and J ends, which lost 4 bases and 6 bases, there was a span of 17 bases. The CDR3 loop is CASSPHRSAGNEQFF. As DNA, the CDR3 is TGTGCCAGCAGCCCTCACAGGTCCGCAGGCAATGAGCAGTTCTTC. The variable domain in full, with the rest retrieved from reference TRBV5-5 and TRBJ2-1, is DAGVTQSPTHLIKTRGQQVTLRCSPISGHKSVSWYQQVLGQGPQFIFQYYEKEERGRGNFPDRFSARQFPNYSSELNVNALLLGDSALYLCASSPHRSAGNEQFFGPGTRLTVL.

This clone turned up a few times. This rearrangement joins TRBV18 to TRBJ1-3; 8 positions agree with TRBD1. Germline V gives CDR1 KGHSH, CDR2 LQKENI. Trimming took 4 bases from V and 0 from J; bases not matched to a gene: 5. The CDR3 totals 16 residues. The CDR3 bases are TGTGCCAGCTCACTTCAGGGGGCTTCCTCTGGAAACACCATATATTTT. This codes for CASSLQGASSGNTIYF.

V and J are TRBV2 and TRBJ2-7, with D possibly being TRBD2 (6 bases). Trimming took 6 bases from V and 7 from J, leaving 13 bases between them. The germline gives CDR1 SNHLY, CDR2 FYNNEI. The CDR3 loop spans 12 amino acids. The CDR3 spells CASRVVGREQYF. The CDR3 nucleotides read TGTGCCAGCAGGGTGGTAGGGAGGGAGCAGTACTTC.

The rearrangement uses TRBV4-3 and TRBJ1-2; possible D gene TRBD1, 5 bases. This CDR3 region has 18 residues. Germline V CDR1 and CDR2: LGHNA, YSLEER. The V end was cut by 4 bases, the J end by 0 bases, with 21 bases between. CDR3 sequence reads: CASSLLRGAGRANYGYTF. In DNA, the CDR3 is TGCGCCAGCAGCCTCCTAAGGGGCGCAGGGCGAGCTAACTATGGCTACACCTTC.

The J gene is TRBJ2-3, the V gene TRBV7-9; a possible D gene is TRBD2 (7 bases). V was clipped by 1 base and J by 1 base, with 21 bases between them. Germline V lookup: CDR1 SEHNR, CDR2 FQNEAQ (reference sequence). CDR3 size: 19 residues. The CDR3 coding sequence is TGTGCCAGCAGCTTAGTCGGGGGCGGGAGACACTTTGGCACAGATACGCAGTATTTT. Protein product: CASSLVGGGRHFGTDTQYF.

This clone was recorded only once. V is TRBV27 and J is TRBJ2-1; D might be TRBD1 (5 bases). V lost 3 bases, J lost 3 bases, and 12 bases lay in between. CDR3 length equals 15 residues. Germline-derived CDR1 and CDR2 are MNHEY and SMNVEV (reference sequence). The CDR3 bases are TGTGCCAGCAGTTTTCGGGCAGGGAACTACAATGAGCAGTTCTTC. Its protein is CASSFRAGNYNEQFF.

The gene calls are TRBV7-9 and TRBJ1-1; D might be TRBD1 (5 bases). With 5 bases removed from V and 2 bases from J, the gap between germline ends came to 15 bases. The CDR3 contains 15 residues. Germline-derived CDR1 and CDR2 are SEHNR and FQNEAQ (reference sequence). The CDR3 coding sequence is TGTGCCAGCAGCGCGCCGGGGCAATCAAACACTGAAGCTTTCTTT. Translating gives CASSAPGQSNTEAFF.

The V call is TRBV2, the J call TRBJ2-3; a possible D gene is TRBD1 (7 bases). The V end lost 7 bases, the J end lost 2 bases, and 16 bases lay between the germline ends. CDR3 length: 15 amino acids. The germline gives CDR1 SNHLY, CDR2 FYNNEI. CDR3 amino acids: CASTEWRGPTDTQYF. In DNA, the CDR3 is TGTGCCAGCACCGAATGGAGGGGGCCCACAGATACGCAGTATTTT.

The chain links TRBV5-1 to TRBJ2-1; TRBD2 is a possible D gene (6 bases). V lost 0 bases and J lost 2, with 6 bases in between. Germline V gene data show CDR1 as SGHRS and CDR2 as YFSETQ. This CDR3 region has 14 residues. In DNA form, the CDR3 reads TGCGCCAGCAGCTTGGCGGGGGCCTACAATGAGCAGTTCTTC. It is translated as CASSLAGAYNEQFF.

The CDR3 here is CAISESGKGPGVAFF. The DNA of the CDR3 is TGTGCCATCAGTGAGTCGGGAAAGGGACCAGGGGTAGCTTTCTTT. The rearrangement uses TRBV10-3 and TRBJ1-1, with D perhaps matching TRBD1 (6 bases). The CDR3 is made up of 15 amino acids. Deletions cut 0 bases from V and 10 bases from J, with 18 bases between. The germline V gene encodes CDR1 ENHRY and CDR2 SYGVKD.

V is TRBV19 and J is TRBJ1-4, with D unclear. Per germline, CDR1 LNHDA and CDR2 SQIVND (reference sequence). This CDR3 contains 14 residues. Trimming took 0 bases from V and 8 from J, leaving 10 bases between them. CDR3 sequence (DNA): TGTGCCAGTAGTATAGATATACAGCTAGAAAAACTGTTTTTT. Its protein is CASSIDIQLEKLFF.

The chain recombines TRBV9 with TRBJ1-6, with D perhaps TRBD1 (5 bases). This CDR3 region has 16 residues. CDR1 and CDR2 (germline): SGDLS, YYNGEE. Trimming removed 4 bases from V and 3 bases from J, with 14 bases in between. In nucleotides, the CDR3 is TGTGCCAGCAGCTCTAGCGGGGGGGACTATAATTCACCCCTCCACTTT. Translating gives CASSSSGGDYNSPLHF.

This chain joins TRBV6-5 and TRBJ1-2, with TRBD1 matching 8 bases. CDR3 length equals 16 residues. Losses at the gene ends were 0 bases for V and 4 bases for J; bases not matched to a gene: 7. The germline V gene has CDR1 MNHEY and CDR2 SVGAGI. The CDR3 DNA reads TGTGCCAGCAGTTACTCGAGGGACAGGAGCCTCTATGGCTACACCTTC. Protein product: CASSYSRDRSLYGYTF.

V is TRBV2 and J is TRBJ1-2, with a possible D match to TRBD1 (5 bases). Germline assignment: CDR1 SNHLY and CDR2 FYNNEI. The V and J ends lost 8 bases and 5 bases respectively, with 18 bases between them. The CDR3 loop spans 14 amino acids. The CDR3 protein is CASGAGKRWYGYTF. CDR3 in DNA: TGTGCCAGCGGGGCAGGGAAGAGATGGTATGGCTACACCTTC.

The chain is built from TRBV19 and TRBJ1-4; no clear D gene. Trimming took 3 bases from V and 8 from J, leaving 10 bases between them. The CDR3 sequence is 13 residues long. Germline values: CDR1 LNHDA, CDR2 SQIVND (reference sequence). CDR3 in DNA: TGTGCCAGTAGTATCATCACGAGGGAAAAACTGTTTTTT. Encoded protein: CASSIITREKLFF.

This clone was seen only once. V and J are TRBV2 and TRBJ2-2; D remains unclear. This CDR3 spans 15 amino acids. V lost 3 bases, J lost 4 bases, and 12 bases lay in between. Per germline, CDR1 SNHLY and CDR2 FYNNEI. CDR3 loop: CASSEDGLSTGELFF. Here the CDR3 DNA reads TGTGCCAGCAGTGAGGACGGCTTGTCCACCGGGGAGCTGTTTTTT.

The gene calls are TRBV28 and TRBJ2-1; the match to TRBD2 covers 9 bases. This CDR3 is 14 amino acids long. The V gene end was trimmed by 6 bases and the J gene end by 5 bases; junction bases not matched to a gene: 5. Germline V lookup: CDR1 MDHEN, CDR2 SYDVKM. Here the CDR3 reads CASRWTSDHNEQFF. CDR3 in DNA: TGTGCCAGCAGGTGGACTAGCGACCACAATGAGCAGTTCTTC.

The rearrangement joins TRBV11-3 to TRBJ1-6; no firm D call. The germline V gene has CDR1 SGHNT and CDR2 YENEEA. The CDR3 runs to 13 residues. V was cut by 3 bases and J by 7 bases, with 7 bases left in between. The CDR3 bases are TGTGCCAGCAGCTTCGGCAGAAATTCACCCCTCCACTTT. This sequence encodes CASSFGRNSPLHF. Together with reference TRBV11-3 and TRBJ1-6, the CDR3 gives the full variable domain: EAGVVQSPRYKIIEKKQPVAFWCNPISGHNTLYWYLQNLGQGPELLIRYENEEAVDDSQLPKDRFSAERLKGVDSTLKIQPAELGDSAVYLCASSFGRNSPLHFGNGTRLTVT.

V is TRBV15 and J is TRBJ1-5; D remains ambiguous. The CDR3 spans 17 residues. Germline lookup yields CDR1 LNHNV and CDR2 YYDKDF (reference sequence). With 5 bases removed from V and 3 bases from J, the gap between germline ends came to 20 bases. DNA for the CDR3: TGTGCCACCAGCGGAAGAGACGGAGTAAATTTCAATCAGCCCCAGCATTTT. Protein product: CATSGRDGVNFNQPQHF.

This chain uses TRBV6-5 with TRBJ2-7; D not certain. This CDR3 is 14 amino acids long. Germline CDR1 and CDR2: MNHEY and SVGAGI. V lost 1 base and J lost 1, with 8 bases in between. The CDR3 loop reads CASSYLADSYEQYF. The DNA for the CDR3 is TGTGCCAGCAGTTACTTGGCAGATTCCTACGAGCAGTACTTC.

This chain uses TRBV11-2 with TRBJ1-1; no clear D. This CDR3 comprises 14 residues. Between the trimmed V and J ends, which lost 1 base and 0 bases, there was a span of 6 bases. CDR1 and CDR2 (germline): SGHAT, FQNNGV. The CDR3 DNA sequence: TGTGCCAGCAGCTTAGGGCCTATGAACACTGAAGCTTTCTTT. Its translation is CASSLGPMNTEAFF.

V gene TRBV28 combines with J gene TRBJ1-2, with D maybe TRBD1 (5 bases). In germline, CDR1 is MDHEN, CDR2 SYDVKM. The CDR3 has 16 amino acids. V was clipped by 8 bases and J by 4 bases, with 23 bases between them. The CDR3 here is CASGDGVRGGVYGYTF. In nucleotides, the CDR3 is TGTGCCAGCGGAGACGGGGTTCGTGGAGGGGTCTATGGCTACACCTTC.